The present TCR beta chain was sequenced within a study of PD-1 blockade in classical Hodgkin lymphoma. Time point described: cycle 4 day 1 (C4D1), after about 6 weeks of nivolumab. Every one of the patients relapsed after autologous stem cell transplantation (brentuximab vedotin exposure was variable). Overall study findings and caveats: Newly diagnosed patients had baseline TCR diversity that was reportedly lower than that of healthy donors. Complete responders possessed baseline diversity comparable to newly diagnosed patients. No one has yet defined what causes the repertoire differences, which may be disease activity or prior therapy.

V shed 1 base and J 4 bases; nucleotides not matched to a gene: 1. Germline loops: CDR1 MGHRA, CDR2 YSYEKL. This CDR3 region has 14 residues. This clone was picked up a small number of times. Its antigen is not identified. Profiled with immunoSEQ multiplex PCR; TCRdb holds only in-frame clones, not every one. The table records tens of thousands of clones, roughly 80% of them present only once. The TCR originated in a human donor with classical Hodgkin lymphoma. The chain carries TRBV4-1 and TRBJ1-2, with TRBD1 matching over 9 bases. This specimen consisted of peripheral blood mononuclear cells (PBMCs), obtained before the fourth cycle of nivolumab. The CDR3 bases are TGCGCCAGCAGCCAAGGGACAGGGGTCTATGGCTACACCTTC. This translates into CASSQGTGVYGYTF.